This paragraph reports one TCR beta chain. Authors' analysis steps: Estimates of nucleated cell counts were drawn from the amplification of reference gene primers. Using immunoSEQ multiplex PCR, the repertoire was profiled, and TCRdb retains in-frame clones only, with some absent. V and J calls and clone size follow that table, whereas D and trimming were derived from the DNA. This sample yields roughly 18,000 clones, of which approximately 92% are seen a single time; approximately 13% belongs to the top ten. The data originate from a study of blood T cell repertoires in COVID-19. For the study at large: Italy, Spain and the United States were the sources of the convalescent and acute COVID-19 samples. T cells, B-cell-depleted T cells, or PBMCs provided the cDNA or gDNA that served as material.

Germline V gene lookup returns CDR1 MNHNY and CDR2 SVGAGI (reference sequence). V gave up 6 bases and J gave up 5 bases, with 13 bases separating them. This CDR3 has 13 residues. This chain connects TRBV6-6 to TRBJ1-2; possible D gene TRBD1, 5 bases. This TCR derives from a man aged 60 to 69 with active COVID-19. Input material: peripheral blood. In nucleotides, the CDR3 is TGTGCCAGCAGCCCCGGACAAGCTTATGGCTACACCTTC. Its protein product is CASSPGQAYGYTF.